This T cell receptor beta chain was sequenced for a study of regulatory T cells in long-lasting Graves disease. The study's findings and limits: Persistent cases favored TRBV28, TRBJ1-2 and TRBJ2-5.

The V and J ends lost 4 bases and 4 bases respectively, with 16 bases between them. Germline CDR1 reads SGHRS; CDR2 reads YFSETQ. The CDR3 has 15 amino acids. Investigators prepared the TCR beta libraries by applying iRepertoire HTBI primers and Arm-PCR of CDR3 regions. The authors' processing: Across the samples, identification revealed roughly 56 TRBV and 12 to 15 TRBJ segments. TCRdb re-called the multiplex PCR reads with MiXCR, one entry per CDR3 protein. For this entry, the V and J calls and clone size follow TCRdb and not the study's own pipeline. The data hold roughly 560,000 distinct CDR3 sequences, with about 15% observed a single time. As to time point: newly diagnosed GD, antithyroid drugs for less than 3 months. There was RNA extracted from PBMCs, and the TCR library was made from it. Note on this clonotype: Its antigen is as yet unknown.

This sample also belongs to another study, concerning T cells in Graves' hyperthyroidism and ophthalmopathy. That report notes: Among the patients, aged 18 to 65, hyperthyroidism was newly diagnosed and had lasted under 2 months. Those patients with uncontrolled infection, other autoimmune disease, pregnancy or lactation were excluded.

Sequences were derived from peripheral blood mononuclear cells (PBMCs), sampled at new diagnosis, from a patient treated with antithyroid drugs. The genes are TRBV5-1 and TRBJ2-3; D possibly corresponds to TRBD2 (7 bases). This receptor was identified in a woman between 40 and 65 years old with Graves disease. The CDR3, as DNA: TGCGCCAGCAGCCCCATGGGGGGGCCAGCAGATACGCAGTATTTT. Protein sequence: CASSPMGGPADTQYF.